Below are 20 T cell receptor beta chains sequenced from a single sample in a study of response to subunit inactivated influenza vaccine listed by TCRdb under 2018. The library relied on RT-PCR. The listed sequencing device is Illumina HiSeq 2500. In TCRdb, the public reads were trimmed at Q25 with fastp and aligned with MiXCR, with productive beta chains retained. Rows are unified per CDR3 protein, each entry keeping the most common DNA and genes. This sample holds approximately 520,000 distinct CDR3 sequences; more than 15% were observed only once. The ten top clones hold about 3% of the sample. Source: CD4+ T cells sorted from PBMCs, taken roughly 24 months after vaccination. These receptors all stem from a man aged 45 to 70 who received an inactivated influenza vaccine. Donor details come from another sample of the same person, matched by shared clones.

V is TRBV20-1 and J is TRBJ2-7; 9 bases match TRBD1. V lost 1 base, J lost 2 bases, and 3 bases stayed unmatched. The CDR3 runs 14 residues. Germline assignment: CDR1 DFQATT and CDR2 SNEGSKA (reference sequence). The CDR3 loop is CSARGWTGAYEQYF. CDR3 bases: TGCAGTGCTAGAGGCTGGACAGGGGCCTACGAGCAGTACTTC.

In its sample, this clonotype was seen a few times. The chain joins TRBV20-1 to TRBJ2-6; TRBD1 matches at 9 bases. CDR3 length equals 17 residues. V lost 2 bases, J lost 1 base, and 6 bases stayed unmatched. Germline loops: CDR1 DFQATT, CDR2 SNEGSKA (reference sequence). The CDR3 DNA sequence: TGCAGTGCTAGACAGGGACAGGGCGCATCTGGGGCCAACGTCCTGACTTTC. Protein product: CSARQGQGASGANVLTF.

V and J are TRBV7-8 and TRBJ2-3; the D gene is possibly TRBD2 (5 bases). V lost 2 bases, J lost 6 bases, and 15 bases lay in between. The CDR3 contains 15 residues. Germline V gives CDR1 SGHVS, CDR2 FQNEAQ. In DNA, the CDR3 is TGTGCCAGCAGCTTAATTAGGGAGCTCGGGGATACGCAGTATTTT. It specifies CASSLIRELGDTQYF.

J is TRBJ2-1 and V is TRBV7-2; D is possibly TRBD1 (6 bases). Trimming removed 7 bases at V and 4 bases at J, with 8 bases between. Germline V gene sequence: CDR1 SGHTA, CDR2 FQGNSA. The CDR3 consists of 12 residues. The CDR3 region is CASNRAYNEQFF. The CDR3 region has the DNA TGTGCCAGCAACAGGGCGTACAATGAGCAGTTCTTC.

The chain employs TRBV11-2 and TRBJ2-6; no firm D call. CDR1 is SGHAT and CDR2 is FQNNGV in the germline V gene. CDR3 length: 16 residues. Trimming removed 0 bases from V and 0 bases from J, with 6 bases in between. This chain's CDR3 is CASSLEGASGANVLTF. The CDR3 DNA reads TGTGCCAGCAGCTTAGAGGGTGCCTCTGGGGCCAACGTCCTGACTTTC.

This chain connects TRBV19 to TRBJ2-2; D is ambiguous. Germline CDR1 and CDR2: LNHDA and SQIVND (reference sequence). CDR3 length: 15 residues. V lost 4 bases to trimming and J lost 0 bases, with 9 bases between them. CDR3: CASSSFNPNTGELFF. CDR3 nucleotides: TGTGCCAGTAGTAGCTTCAATCCGAACACCGGGGAGCTGTTTTTT.

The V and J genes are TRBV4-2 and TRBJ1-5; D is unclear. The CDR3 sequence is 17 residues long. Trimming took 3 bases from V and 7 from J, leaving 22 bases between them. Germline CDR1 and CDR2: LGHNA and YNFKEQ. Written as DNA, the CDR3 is TGTGCCAGCAGCCAGTCTTATCTAGGGAACGGGCACCAGCCCCAGCATTTT. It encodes CASSQSYLGNGHQPQHF.

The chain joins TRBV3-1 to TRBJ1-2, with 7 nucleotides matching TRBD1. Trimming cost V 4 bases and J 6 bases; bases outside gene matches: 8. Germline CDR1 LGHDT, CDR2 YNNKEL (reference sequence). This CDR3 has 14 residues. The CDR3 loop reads CASSPTGDLHGYTF. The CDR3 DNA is TGTGCCAGCAGCCCTACAGGGGACCTACATGGCTACACCTTC.

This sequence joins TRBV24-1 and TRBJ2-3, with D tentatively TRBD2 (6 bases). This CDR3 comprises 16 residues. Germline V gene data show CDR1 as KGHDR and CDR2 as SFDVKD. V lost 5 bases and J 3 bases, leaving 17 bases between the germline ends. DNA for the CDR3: TGTGCCACCAGTGGATCGGGGGATAAAGGGACAGATACGCAGTATTTT. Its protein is CATSGSGDKGTDTQYF.

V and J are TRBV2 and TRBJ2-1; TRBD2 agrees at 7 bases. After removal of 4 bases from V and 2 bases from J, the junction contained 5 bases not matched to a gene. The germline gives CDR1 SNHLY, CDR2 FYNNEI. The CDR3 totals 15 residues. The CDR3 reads CASSVGGSTYNEQFF. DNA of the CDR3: TGTGCCAGCAGTGTGGGCGGGAGCACCTACAATGAGCAGTTCTTC.

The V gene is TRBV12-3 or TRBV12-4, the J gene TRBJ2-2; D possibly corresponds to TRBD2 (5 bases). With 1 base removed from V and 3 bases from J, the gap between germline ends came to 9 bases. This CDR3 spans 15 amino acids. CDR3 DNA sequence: TGTGCCAGCAGTTTAGTGTACGGGGACACCGGGGAGCTGTTTTTT. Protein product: CASSLVYGDTGELFF.

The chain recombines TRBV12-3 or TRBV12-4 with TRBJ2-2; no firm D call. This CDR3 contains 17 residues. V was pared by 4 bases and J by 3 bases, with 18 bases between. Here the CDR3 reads CASSSRWVTTDTGELFF. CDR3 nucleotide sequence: TGTGCCAGCAGTTCCCGGTGGGTCACCACAGACACCGGGGAGCTGTTTTTT.

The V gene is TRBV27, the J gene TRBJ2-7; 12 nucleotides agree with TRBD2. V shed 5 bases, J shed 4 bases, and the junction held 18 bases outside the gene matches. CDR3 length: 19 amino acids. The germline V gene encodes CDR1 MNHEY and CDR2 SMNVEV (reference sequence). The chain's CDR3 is CASSLTSGRGLLRGYEQYF. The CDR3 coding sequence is TGTGCCAGCAGTCTGACTAGCGGGAGAGGACTACTACGGGGTTACGAGCAGTACTTC.

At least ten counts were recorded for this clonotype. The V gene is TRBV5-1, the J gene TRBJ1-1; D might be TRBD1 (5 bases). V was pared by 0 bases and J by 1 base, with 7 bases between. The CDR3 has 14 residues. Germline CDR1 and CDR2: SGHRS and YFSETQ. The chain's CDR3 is CASSLVGENTEAFF. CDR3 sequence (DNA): TGCGCCAGCAGCTTGGTAGGGGAGAACACTGAAGCTTTCTTT.

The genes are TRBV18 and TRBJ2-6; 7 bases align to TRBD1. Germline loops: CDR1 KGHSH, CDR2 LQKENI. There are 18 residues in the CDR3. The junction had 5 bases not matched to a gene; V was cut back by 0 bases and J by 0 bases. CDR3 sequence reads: CASSPPGDSSSGANVLTF. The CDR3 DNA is TGTGCCAGCTCACCACCAGGGGACAGTAGCTCTGGGGCCAACGTCCTGACTTTC.

The CDR3 sequence is CASSEFGVNTEAFF. The CDR3 DNA reads TGTGCCAGCAGTGAATTCGGGGTGAACACTGAAGCTTTCTTT. This rearrangement joins TRBV25-1 to TRBJ1-1; D is undetermined. This CDR3 spans 14 amino acids. Germline V lookup: CDR1 MGHDK, CDR2 SYGVNS. V lost 1 base, J lost 0 bases, and 6 bases lay in between.

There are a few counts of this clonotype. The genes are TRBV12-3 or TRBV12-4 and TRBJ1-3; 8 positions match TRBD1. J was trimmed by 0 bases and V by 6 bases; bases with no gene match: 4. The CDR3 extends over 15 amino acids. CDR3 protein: CASRQGAYSGNTIYF. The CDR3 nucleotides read TGTGCCAGCAGGCAGGGGGCTTACTCTGGAAACACCATATATTTT.

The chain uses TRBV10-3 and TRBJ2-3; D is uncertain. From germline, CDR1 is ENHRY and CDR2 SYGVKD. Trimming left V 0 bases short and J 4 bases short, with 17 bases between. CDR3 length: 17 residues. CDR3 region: CAISESNAGIASDTQYF. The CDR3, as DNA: TGTGCCATCAGTGAGTCTAACGCAGGAATCGCGTCAGATACGCAGTATTTT.

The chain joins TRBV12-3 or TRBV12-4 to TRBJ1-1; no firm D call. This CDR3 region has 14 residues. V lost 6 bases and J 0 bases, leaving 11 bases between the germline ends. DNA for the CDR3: TGTGCCAGCAGACGGCGGTACATGAACACTGAAGCTTTCTTT. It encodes CASRRRYMNTEAFF.

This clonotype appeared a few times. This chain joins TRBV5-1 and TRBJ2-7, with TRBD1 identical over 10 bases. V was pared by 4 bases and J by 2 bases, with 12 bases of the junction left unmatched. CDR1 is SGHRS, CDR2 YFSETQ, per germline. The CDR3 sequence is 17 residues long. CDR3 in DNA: TGCGCCAGCAGCATGACTCCGGGACAGGGGTTCGCCTACGAGCAGTACTTC. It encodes CASSMTPGQGFAYEQYF.